This T cell receptor (beta chain) is from a study of T cells after yellow fever vaccination. Inclusive of both ends, the CDR3 amounts to 12 amino acids. In germline, CDR1 is SGHDT, CDR2 YYEEEE. Synthesis of TCR cDNA relied on 5'RACE template switching, which attached a universal primer site and UMIs. MiXCR, run by TCRdb on the 5' RACE reads, gives a single entry per CDR3 protein. Seen here are some 350,000 distinct CDR3 sequences, more than 8.5% observed once, and the top ten hold about a sixth. Study conclusions and caveats: A large majority of primary-vaccination clones showed up again after the booster (approximately 96% CD4, around 88% CD8).

As to this clonotype: What it binds is not known. Because the CDR3's place on the DNA is in doubt, the DNA is left out and the CDR3 is given as listed by TCRdb.

The receptor's source is a man aged 18 to 30 who received the YFV17D yellow fever vaccine. The sequences come from PBMCs, collected on the day of the first yellow fever vaccination. The rearrangement joins TRBV5-6 to TRBJ2-2. The chain's CDR3 is CASSLSPGSCFF.